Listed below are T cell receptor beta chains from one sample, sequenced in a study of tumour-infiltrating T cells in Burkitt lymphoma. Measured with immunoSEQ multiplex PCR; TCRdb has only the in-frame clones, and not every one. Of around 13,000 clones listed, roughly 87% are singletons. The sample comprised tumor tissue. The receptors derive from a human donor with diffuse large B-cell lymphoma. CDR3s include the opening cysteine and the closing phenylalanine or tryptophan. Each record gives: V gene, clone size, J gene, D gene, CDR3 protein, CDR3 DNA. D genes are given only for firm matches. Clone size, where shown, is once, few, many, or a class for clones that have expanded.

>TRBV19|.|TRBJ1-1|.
CASSIQNFRGEAFF
TGTGCCAGTAGTATCCAAAACTTCCGAGGTGAAGCTTTCTTT
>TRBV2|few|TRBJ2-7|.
CASIPYEQYF
TGTGCCAGCATCCCCTACGAGCAGTACTTC
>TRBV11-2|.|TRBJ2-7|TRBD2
CASSSTSGNTYEQYF
TGTGCCAGCAGCTCGACTAGCGGGAATACCTACGAGCAGTACTTC
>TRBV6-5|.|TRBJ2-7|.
CASSYGGQNYEQYF
TGTGCCAGCAGTTACGGGGGACAAAATTACGAGCAGTACTTC
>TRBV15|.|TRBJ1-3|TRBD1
CATEDREGNTIYF
TGTGCCACCGAGGACAGGGAGGGAAACACCATATATTTT
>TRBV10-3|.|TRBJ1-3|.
CATQEVLSGNTIYF
TGTGCCACCCAGGAAGTCCTCTCTGGAAACACCATATATTTT
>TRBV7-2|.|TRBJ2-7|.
CASTNLGSYEQYF
TGTGCCAGCACCAACTTGGGTTCTTACGAGCAGTACTTC
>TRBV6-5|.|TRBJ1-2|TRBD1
CASSYTVGQGPYGYTF
TGTGCCAGCAGTTATACCGTCGGACAGGGCCCATATGGCTACACCTTC
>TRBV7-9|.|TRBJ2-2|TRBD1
CASSGTGLTGELFF
TGTGCCAGCAGCGGGACAGGGTTGACCGGGGAGCTGTTTTTT
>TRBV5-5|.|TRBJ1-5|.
CASSLEWTVNQPQHF
TGTGCCAGCAGCTTGGAATGGACAGTTAATCAGCCCCAGCATTTT
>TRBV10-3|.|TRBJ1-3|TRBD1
CAISPQTGLDTIYF
TGTGCCATCAGTCCACAGACAGGGTTGGACACCATATATTTT
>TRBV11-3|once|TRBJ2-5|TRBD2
CASSPGLAGGQGETQYF
TGTGCCAGCAGCCCTGGACTAGCGGGGGGGCAAGGAGAGACCCAGTACTTC
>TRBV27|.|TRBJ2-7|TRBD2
CASIRSGTSGTYEQYF
TGTGCCAGCATCCGATCCGGGACTAGCGGGACCTACGAGCAGTACTTC
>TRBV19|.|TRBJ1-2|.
CASSHIGYTF
TGTGCCAGTAGCCATATTGGCTACACCTTC
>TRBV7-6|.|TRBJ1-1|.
CASSQTPGDTEAFF
TGTGCCAGCAGCCAAACACCAGGAGACACTGAAGCTTTCTTT
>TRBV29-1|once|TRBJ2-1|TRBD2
CSVVVASGGYEQFF
TGCAGCGTTGTTGTGGCTAGCGGGGGGTATGAGCAGTTCTTC